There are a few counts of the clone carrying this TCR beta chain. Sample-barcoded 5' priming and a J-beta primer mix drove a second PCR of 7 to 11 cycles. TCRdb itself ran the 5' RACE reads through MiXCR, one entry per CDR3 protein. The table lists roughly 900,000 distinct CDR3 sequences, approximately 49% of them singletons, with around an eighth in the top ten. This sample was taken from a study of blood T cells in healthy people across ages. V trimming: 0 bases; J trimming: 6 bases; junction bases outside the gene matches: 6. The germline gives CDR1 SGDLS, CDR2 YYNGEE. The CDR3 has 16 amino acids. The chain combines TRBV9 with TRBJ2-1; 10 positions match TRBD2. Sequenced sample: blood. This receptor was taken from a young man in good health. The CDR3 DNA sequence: TGTGCCAGCAGCGTAGATCTAGCGGGGGCCTTCAATGAGCAGTTCTTC. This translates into CASSVDLAGAFNEQFF. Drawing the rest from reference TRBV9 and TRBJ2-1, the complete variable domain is DSGVTQTPKHLITATGQRVTLRCSPRSGDLSVYWYQQSLDQGLQFLIQYYNGEERAKGNILERFSAQQFPDLHSELNLSSLELGDSALYFCASSVDLAGAFNEQFFGPGTRLTVL.